This entry is about one TCR beta chain. Its antigen is not identified. The germline V gene has CDR1 LGHDT and CDR2 YNNKEL (reference sequence). Unmatched junction bases numbered 6, after V lost 5 bases and J lost 2 bases. The CDR3 totals 15 residues. This entry is derived from a study of T cell responses to AZD1222 COVID-19 vaccine. For the study at large: Second doses were pooled across both intervals (about 4 or about 12 weeks).

Method: immunoSEQ multiplex PCR; TCRdb's copy keeps in-frame clones and lacks some. This table holds fewer than 150,000 clones, approximately 90% found once. Whole-study results and caveats: Seropositive at baseline were only a handful of AZD1222 recipients.

The chain recombines TRBV3-1 (or the pseudogene TRBV3-2) with TRBJ2-1; 7 bases are shared with TRBD2. The TCR sequence derives from an adult in good health. The specimen was peripheral blood, collected on day 0 of AZD1222 vaccination. The DNA of the CDR3 is TGTGCCAGCAGCTTTGTTGGGGGGGCCTACAATGAGCAGTTCTTC. Protein product: CASSFVGGAYNEQFF.